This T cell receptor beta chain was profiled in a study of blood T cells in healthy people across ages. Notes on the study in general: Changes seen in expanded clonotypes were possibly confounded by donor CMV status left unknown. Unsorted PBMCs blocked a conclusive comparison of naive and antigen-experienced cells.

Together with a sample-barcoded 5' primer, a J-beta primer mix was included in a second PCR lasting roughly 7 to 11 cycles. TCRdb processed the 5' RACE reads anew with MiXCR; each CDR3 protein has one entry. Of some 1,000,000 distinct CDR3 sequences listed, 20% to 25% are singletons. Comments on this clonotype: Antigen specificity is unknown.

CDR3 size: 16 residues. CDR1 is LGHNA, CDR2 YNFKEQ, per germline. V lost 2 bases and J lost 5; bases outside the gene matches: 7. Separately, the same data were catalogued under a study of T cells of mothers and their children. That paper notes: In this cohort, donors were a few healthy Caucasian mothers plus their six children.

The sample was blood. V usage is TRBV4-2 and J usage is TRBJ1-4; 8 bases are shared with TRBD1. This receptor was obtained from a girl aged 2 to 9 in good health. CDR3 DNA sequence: TGTGCCAGCAGCCAAACCCCGGGACAGGTCAATGAAAAACTGTTTTTT. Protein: CASSQTPGQVNEKLFF.